This TCR beta chain was identified in a study of pediatric ulcerative colitis. The study, taken as a whole, reports: Repertoires came from total lymphocyte DNA, so rare subsets like regulatory T cells may be missed.

On this clone itself: The antigen remains undetermined.

Assay used: immunoSEQ multiplex PCR; TCRdb lists only in-frame clones, some missing. The sample has under 45,000 clones, 75% to 90% seen once; the top ten hold more than 20%. Germline assignment: CDR1 MNHNS and CDR2 SASEGT. CDR3 length: 14 residues. V lost 5 bases and J lost 0, with 10 bases in between. The sequencing sample was made of blood. The receptor comes from a girl aged 5-17 years with moderate ulcerative colitis. The V call is TRBV6-1, the J call TRBJ1-1; weak D call: TRBD1 (6 bases). The DNA for the CDR3 is TGTGCCAGCAGTCCGGGACACCTGAACACTGAAGCTTTCTTT. Translating it yields CASSPGHLNTEAFF.